These T cell receptor beta chains were read from a single sample in a study of blood T cell repertoires in COVID-19. Profiling relied on immunoSEQ multiplex PCR, and the TCRdb table lists in-frame clones only, not all of them. The table shows roughly 340,000 clones, with about 90% occurring only once. What was sequenced was PBMCs or T cells enriched from blood (not recorded which). The origin of the receptors is a man in his forties in a cohort exposed to, infected with or recovered from COVID-19 (not recorded which). The CDR3 runs from the conserved cysteine through the conserved F or W. Fields, in order: V gene, clone size, J gene, CDR3 length, D gene, CDR3 protein, CDR3 DNA. D genes are given only for firm matches. Only some rows state a clone size, as once, few, many or a class for expanded clones.

v_call: TRBV5-1
clone_size: .
j_call: TRBJ2-1
cdr3_length: 12
d_call: .
cdr3_aa: CASSLGQIEQFF
cdr3_nt: TGCGCCAGCAGCTTGGGACAAATTGAGCAGTTCTTC

v_call: TRBV28
clone_size: .
j_call: TRBJ1-6
cdr3_length: 12
d_call: .
cdr3_aa: CASSLGGSPLHF
cdr3_nt: TGTGCCAGCAGTTTAGGGGGGTCACCCCTCCACTTT

v_call: TRBV30
clone_size: .
j_call: TRBJ1-1
cdr3_length: 12
d_call: TRBD1
cdr3_aa: CAWSKTGTEAFF
cdr3_nt: TGTGCCTGGAGTAAGACAGGGACTGAAGCTTTCTTT

v_call: TRBV6-5
clone_size: .
j_call: TRBJ1-2
cdr3_length: 16
d_call: .
cdr3_aa: CASSYSAVSRRPGYTF
cdr3_nt: TGTGCCAGCAGTTACTCTGCGGTCAGCCGCCGCCCTGGCTACACCTTC

v_call: TRBV14
clone_size: .
j_call: TRBJ2-4
cdr3_length: 16
d_call: .
cdr3_aa: CASSQRQGLAKNIQYF
cdr3_nt: TGTGCCAGCAGCCAGAGGCAGGGCCTAGCCAAAAACATTCAGTACTTC

v_call: TRBV6-5
clone_size: .
j_call: TRBJ1-4
cdr3_length: 14
d_call: .
cdr3_aa: CASRSTATNEKLFF
cdr3_nt: TGTGCCAGCAGGAGTACTGCAACTAATGAAAAACTGTTTTTT

v_call: TRBV5-1
clone_size: once
j_call: TRBJ1-2
cdr3_length: 14
d_call: TRBD1
cdr3_aa: CASSPGTGFEGYTF
cdr3_nt: TGCGCCAGCAGCCCCGGGACAGGGTTCGAGGGCTACACCTTC

v_call: TRBV19
clone_size: .
j_call: TRBJ2-1
cdr3_length: 17
d_call: TRBD2
cdr3_aa: CASSPDFASGSYNEQFF
cdr3_nt: TGTGCCAGTAGTCCCGACTTCGCTAGCGGGAGCTACAATGAGCAGTTCTTC

v_call: TRBV5-1
clone_size: .
j_call: TRBJ2-2
cdr3_length: 14
d_call: .
cdr3_aa: CASSFEGNTGELFF
cdr3_nt: TGCGCCAGCAGCTTTGAGGGGAACACCGGGGAGCTGTTTTTT

v_call: TRBV11-2
clone_size: many
j_call: TRBJ2-2
cdr3_length: 15
d_call: .
cdr3_aa: CASSFFLRNTGELFF
cdr3_nt: TGTGCCAGCAGCTTCTTCCTCAGGAACACCGGGGAGCTGTTTTTT

v_call: TRBV19
clone_size: .
j_call: TRBJ1-4
cdr3_length: 15
d_call: TRBD1
cdr3_aa: CASSDTGATNEKLFF
cdr3_nt: TGTGCCAGTAGTGACACAGGGGCAACTAATGAAAAACTGTTTTTT

v_call: TRBV11-2
clone_size: .
j_call: TRBJ1-2
cdr3_length: 13
d_call: .
cdr3_aa: CASRAEGDYGYTF
cdr3_nt: TGTGCCAGCAGAGCCGAGGGCGACTATGGCTACACCTTC

v_call: TRBV19
clone_size: .
j_call: TRBJ2-2
cdr3_length: 16
d_call: .
cdr3_aa: CASSIQAQANTGELFF
cdr3_nt: TGTGCCAGTAGTATTCAGGCGCAGGCGAACACCGGGGAGCTGTTTTTT

v_call: TRBV11-1
clone_size: .
j_call: TRBJ1-2
cdr3_length: 13
d_call: .
cdr3_aa: CASSSAGGFGYTF
cdr3_nt: TGTGCCAGCAGCTCGGCTGGAGGGTTTGGCTACACCTTC

v_call: TRBV2
clone_size: .
j_call: TRBJ2-5
cdr3_length: 15
d_call: TRBD1
cdr3_aa: CASSPGQVGEGTQYF
cdr3_nt: TGTGCCAGCAGTCCAGGACAGGTCGGTGAGGGGACCCAGTACTTC

v_call: TRBV7-2
clone_size: .
j_call: TRBJ1-5
cdr3_length: 14
d_call: .
cdr3_aa: CASSLGRSNQPQHF
cdr3_nt: TGTGCCAGCAGCTTAGGCCGGAGCAATCAGCCCCAGCATTTT